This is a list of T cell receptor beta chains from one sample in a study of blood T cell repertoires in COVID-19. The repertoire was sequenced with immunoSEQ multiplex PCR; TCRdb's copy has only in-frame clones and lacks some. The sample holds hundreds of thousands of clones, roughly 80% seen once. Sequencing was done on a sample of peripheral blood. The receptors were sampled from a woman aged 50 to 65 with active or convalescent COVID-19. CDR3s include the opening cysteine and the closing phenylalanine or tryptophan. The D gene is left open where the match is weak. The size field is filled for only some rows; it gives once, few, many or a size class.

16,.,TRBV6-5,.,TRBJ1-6,CASSYRRQTYNSPLHF,TGTGCCAGCAGTTACCGGCGGCAGACCTATAATTCACCCCTCCACTTT
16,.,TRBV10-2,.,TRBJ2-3,CASWMEVHGITGTQYF,TGCGCCAGCTGGATGGAGGTTCATGGGATAACTGGAACGCAGTATTTT
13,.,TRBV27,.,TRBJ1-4,CASSSGGDEKLFF,TGTGCCAGCAGTTCTGGGGGCGATGAAAAACTGTTTTTT
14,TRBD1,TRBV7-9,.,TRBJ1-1,CASSSTGGMSEAFF,TGTGCCAGCAGCTCGACAGGGGGCATGTCTGAAGCTTTCTTT
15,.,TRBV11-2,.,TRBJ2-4,CASSSYKDTKNIQYF,TGTGCCAGCAGCTCCTATAAGGACACCAAAAACATTCAGTACTTC
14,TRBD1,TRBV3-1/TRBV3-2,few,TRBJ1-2,CASSQQGARGGYTF,TGTGCCAGCAGCCAACAGGGGGCGCGGGGTGGCTACACCTTC
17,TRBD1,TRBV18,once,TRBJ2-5,CASSPNSGTVSQETQYF,TGTGCCAGCTCACCCAATTCCGGGACAGTTAGCCAAGAGACCCAGTACTTC
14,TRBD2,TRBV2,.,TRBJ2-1,CASRETSGSDEQFF,TGTGCCAGCAGGGAGACTAGCGGGTCCGATGAGCAGTTCTTC
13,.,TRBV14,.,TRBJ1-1,CASSLQRNTEAFF,TGTGCCAGCAGCCTACAGAGGAACACTGAAGCTTTCTTT
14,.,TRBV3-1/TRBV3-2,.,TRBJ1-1,CASSQGLSNTEAFF,TGTGCCAGCAGCCAGGGACTTTCGAACACTGAAGCTTTCTTT
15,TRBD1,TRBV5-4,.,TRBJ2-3,CASSTEQGARDTQYF,TGTGCCAGCAGCACAGAACAGGGGGCTAGAGATACGCAGTATTTT
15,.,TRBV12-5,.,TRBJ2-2,CASGLGLENTGELFF,TGTGCTAGTGGTTTGGGACTAGAGAACACCGGGGAGCTGTTTTTT
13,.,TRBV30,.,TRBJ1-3,CAWIKGAGNTIYF,TGTGCCTGGATTAAGGGGGCTGGAAACACCATATATTTT
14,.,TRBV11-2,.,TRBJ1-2,CASRSTGREFGYTF,TGTGCCAGCAGGTCTACAGGGCGAGAGTTCGGCTACACCTTC
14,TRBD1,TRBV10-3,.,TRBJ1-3,CAIRGQASGNTIYF,TGTGCCATCAGGGGACAGGCCTCTGGAAACACCATATATTTT
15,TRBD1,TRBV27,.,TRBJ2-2,CASQQGAVYTGELFF,TGTGCCAGCCAGCAGGGGGCGGTCTACACCGGGGAGCTGTTTTTT
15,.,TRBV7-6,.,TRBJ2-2,CASSFRLFGTGELFF,TGTGCCAGCAGCTTTCGACTCTTTGGGACCGGGGAGCTGTTTTTT
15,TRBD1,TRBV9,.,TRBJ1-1,CASSVGGTDNTEAFF,TGTGCCAGCAGCGTAGGCGGGACAGATAACACTGAAGCTTTCTTT
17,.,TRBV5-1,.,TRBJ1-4,CASSLYPRGGTNEKLFF,TGCGCCAGCAGCTTGTACCCCCGGGGGGGAACTAATGAAAAACTGTTTTTT
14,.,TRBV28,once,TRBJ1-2,CASSPRGENYGYTF,TGTGCCAGCAGTCCCCGGGGGGAGAACTATGGCTACACCTTC
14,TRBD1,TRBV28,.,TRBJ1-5,CASSSGQGNQPQHF,TGTGCCAGCAGTTCAGGACAGGGGAATCAGCCCCAGCATTTT
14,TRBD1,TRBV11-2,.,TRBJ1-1,CASSLDRGITEAFF,TGTGCCAGCAGCTTGGACAGGGGTATCACTGAAGCTTTCTTT
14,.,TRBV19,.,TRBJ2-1,CASSTEAFYNEQFF,TGTGCCAGTAGTACCGAGGCTTTTTACAATGAGCAGTTCTTC
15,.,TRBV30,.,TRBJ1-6,CAWSSGGRYNSPLHF,TGTGCCTGGAGTTCGGGGGGTCGATATAATTCACCCCTCCACTTT
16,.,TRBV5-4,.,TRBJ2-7,CASSGSREGRSYEQYF,TGTGCCAGCAGCGGCTCTCGGGAAGGACGATCCTACGAGCAGTACTTC
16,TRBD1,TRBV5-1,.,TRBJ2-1,CASSLAGQSSYNEQFF,TGCGCCAGCAGCTTGGCGGGACAGAGCTCCTACAATGAGCAGTTCTTC
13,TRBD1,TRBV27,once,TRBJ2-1,CASRETGVNEQFF,TGTGCCAGCAGAGAGACAGGGGTCAATGAGCAGTTCTTC
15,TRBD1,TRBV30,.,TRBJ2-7,CAWSALGQGAHEQYF,TGTGCCTGGAGTGCTCTGGGACAGGGGGCCCACGAGCAGTACTTC
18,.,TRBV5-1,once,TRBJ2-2,CASSLVFRSPANTGELFF,TGCGCCAGCAGCTTGGTGTTCCGTTCCCCCGCGAACACCGGGGAGCTGTTTTTT
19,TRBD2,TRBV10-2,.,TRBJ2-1,CASNDPGLAGGWYYNEQFF,TGCGCCAGCAACGATCCAGGACTAGCGGGAGGGTGGTACTACAATGAGCAGTTCTTC
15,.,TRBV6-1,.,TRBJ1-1,CASSDRQVMNTEAFF,TGTGCCAGCAGTGACAGACAGGTAATGAACACTGAAGCTTTCTTT
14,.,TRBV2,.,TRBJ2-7,CASSGAGLPGEQYF,TGTGCCAGCAGTGGGGCAGGACTTCCCGGAGAGCAGTACTTC
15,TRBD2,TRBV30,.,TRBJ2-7,CAWSKLAGGPGEQYF,TGTGCCTGGAGTAAACTAGCGGGAGGGCCGGGAGAGCAGTACTTC
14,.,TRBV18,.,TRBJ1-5,CASSTQGSDQPQHF,TGTGCCAGCTCGACACAGGGCTCGGATCAGCCCCAGCATTTT
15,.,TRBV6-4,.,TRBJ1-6,CASSEWDFNNSPLHF,TGTGCCAGCAGTGAATGGGACTTCAATAATTCACCCCTCCACTTT
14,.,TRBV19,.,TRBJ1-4,CASKAGGENEKLFF,TGTGCCAGTAAGGCTGGGGGCGAGAATGAAAAACTGTTTTTT
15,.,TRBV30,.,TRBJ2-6,CAWSSGNSGANVLTF,TGTGCCTGGAGTTCCGGGAACTCTGGGGCCAACGTCCTGACTTTC
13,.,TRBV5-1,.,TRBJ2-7,CASSPGSPYEQYF,TGCGCCAGCAGCCCCGGGAGCCCCTACGAGCAGTACTTC
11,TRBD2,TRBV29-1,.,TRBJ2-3,CSVEAGTSVYF,TGCAGCGTTGAAGCCGGGACTAGCGTCTATTTT
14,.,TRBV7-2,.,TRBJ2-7,CASSSRRGTYEQYF,TGTGCCAGCAGCTCTCGCCGGGGGACCTACGAGCAGTACTTC
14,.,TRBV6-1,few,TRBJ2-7,CASSEFVKTGEQYF,TGTGCCAGCAGTGAATTCGTCAAGACGGGGGAGCAGTACTTC
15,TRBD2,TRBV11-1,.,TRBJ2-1,CASSSGTSGYNEQFF,TGTGCCAGCAGCTCCGGGACTAGCGGTTACAATGAGCAGTTCTTC
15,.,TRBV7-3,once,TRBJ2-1,CASSLAGTSYNEQFF,TGTGCCAGCAGCTTAGCGGGGACCTCCTACAATGAGCAGTTCTTC
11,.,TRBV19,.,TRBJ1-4,CASRTPEKLFF,TGTGCCAGTAGGACTCCTGAAAAACTGTTTTTT
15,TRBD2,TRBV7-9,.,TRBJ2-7,CASSAGDGLTYEQYF,TGTGCCAGCAGCGCGGGGGACGGATTAACCTACGAGCAGTACTTC
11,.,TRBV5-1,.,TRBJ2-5,CASSNRDTLYF,TGCGCCAGCAGCAACCGGGACACCCTATACTTC
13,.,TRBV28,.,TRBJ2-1,CASSLQGWYEQFF,TGTGCCAGCAGTTTACAGGGGTGGTATGAGCAGTTCTTC